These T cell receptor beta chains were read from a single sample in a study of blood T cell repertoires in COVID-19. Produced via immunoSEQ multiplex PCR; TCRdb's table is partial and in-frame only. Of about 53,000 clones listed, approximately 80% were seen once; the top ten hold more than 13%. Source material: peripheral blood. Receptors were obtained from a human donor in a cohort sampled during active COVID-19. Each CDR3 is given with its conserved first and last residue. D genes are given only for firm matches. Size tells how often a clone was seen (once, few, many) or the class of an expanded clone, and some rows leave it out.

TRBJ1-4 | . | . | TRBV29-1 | TGCAGCGTTTCATACAGAAATGAAAAACTGTTTTTT | CSVSYRNEKLFF
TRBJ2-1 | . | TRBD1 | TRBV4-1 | TGCGCCAGCAACCGGGACAGGGGCGGCAATGAGCAGTTCTTC | CASNRDRGGNEQFF
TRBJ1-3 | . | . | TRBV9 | TGTGCCAGCACCGACCCAACAGTCAGCTCTGGAAACACCATATATTTT | CASTDPTVSSGNTIYF
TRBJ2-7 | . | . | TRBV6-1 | TGTGCCAGCAGTGAGCGGCCCAGGGGCGAGCAGTACTTC | CASSERPRGEQYF
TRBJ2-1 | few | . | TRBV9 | TGTGCCAGCAGCCAAAGCTCGTGGGGGCCTTCCTACAATGAGCAGTTCTTC | CASSQSSWGPSYNEQFF
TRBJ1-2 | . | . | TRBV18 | TGTGCCAGCTCACCACTGATGGAGGACCTTAACTATGGCTACACCTTC | CASSPLMEDLNYGYTF
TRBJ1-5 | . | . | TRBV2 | TGTGCCAGCCGTACCCGGGAGGGTCCTTCCCAGCCCCAGCATTTT | CASRTREGPSQPQHF
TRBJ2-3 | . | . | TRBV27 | TGTGCCAGCAGTTTTCGCGAATCCGCAGATACGCAGTATTTT | CASSFRESADTQYF
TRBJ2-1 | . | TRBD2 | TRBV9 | TGTGCCAGCAGCGTAGGTACTAGCGGGGACAATGAGCAGTTCTTC | CASSVGTSGDNEQFF
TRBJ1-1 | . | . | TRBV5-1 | TGCGCCAGCAGCTTGTGGGGGGTGGGCACTGAAGCTTTCTTT | CASSLWGVGTEAFF
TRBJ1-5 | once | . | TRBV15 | TGTGCCACCAGCAGAGACCAGGGATTGAGTCAGCCCCAGCATTTT | CATSRDQGLSQPQHF
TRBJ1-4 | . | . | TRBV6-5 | TGTGCCAGCAGGGACAGCTATGCAACTAATGAAAAACTGTTTTTT | CASRDSYATNEKLFF
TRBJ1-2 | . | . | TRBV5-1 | TGCGCCAGCAGCTTGGCGGTTGACTCCCCGGTGGGCTACACCTTC | CASSLAVDSPVGYTF
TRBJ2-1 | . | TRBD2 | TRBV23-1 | TGCGCCAGCAGTCCTTCGGGCGGGAGGGCCTGGGCCAATGAGCAGTTCTTC | CASSPSGGRAWANEQFF
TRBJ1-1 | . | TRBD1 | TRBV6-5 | TGTGCCAGCAGGATAGGGGGCGCGGGTGAAGCTTTCTTT | CASRIGGAGEAFF
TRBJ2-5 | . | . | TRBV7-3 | TGTGCCAGCAGCCCCTTCGTACAAGAGACCCAGTACTTC | CASSPFVQETQYF
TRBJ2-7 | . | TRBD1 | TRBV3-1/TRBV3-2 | TGTGCCAGCAGCCAAACCCAGGGGGCGTTTATGGAGCAGTACTTC | CASSQTQGAFMEQYF
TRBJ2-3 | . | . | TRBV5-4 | TGTGCCAGCAGCTTGAAAAGCGGTCCCACAGATACGCAGTATTTT | CASSLKSGPTDTQYF
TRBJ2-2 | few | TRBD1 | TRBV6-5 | TGTGCCAGCAGTCAACCGGGACAGGGGAGAGGGGAGCTGTTTTTT | CASSQPGQGRGELFF
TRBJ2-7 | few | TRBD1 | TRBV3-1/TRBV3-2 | TGTGCCAGCAGCCAAGTTTGGGACAGCTACGAGCAGTACTTC | CASSQVWDSYEQYF
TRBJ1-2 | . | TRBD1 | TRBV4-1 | TGCGCCAGCAGCCAGGACAGGAACCCTAGGTATTATGGCTACACCTTC | CASSQDRNPRYYGYTF
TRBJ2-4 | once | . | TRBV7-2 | TGTGCCAGCAGCTTAGCGCCGGGGTTTCCCAAAAACATTCAGTACTTC | CASSLAPGFPKNIQYF
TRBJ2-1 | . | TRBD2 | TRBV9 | TGTGCCAGCAGCGCCCTCGGCAGCGGGGGGCAAGCTGGAACCTACAATGAGCAGTTCTTC | CASSALGSGGQAGTYNEQFF
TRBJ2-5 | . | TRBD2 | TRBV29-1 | TGCAGCGTTGGACTAGCGGGAGATCTATACGAGACCCAGTACTTC | CSVGLAGDLYETQYF
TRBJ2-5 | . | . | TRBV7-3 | TGTGCCAGCAGCGACGGGGAGACCCAGTACTTC | CASSDGETQYF
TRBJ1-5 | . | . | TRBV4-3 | TGCGCCAGCAGCCTAGAGGTCGGGGGGCCGTACGGCCTGCAGCCCCAGCATTTT | CASSLEVGGPYGLQPQHF
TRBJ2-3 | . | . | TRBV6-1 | TGTGCCAGCAGTGAAGGGGTATCGGGAGATAGGGGGGGTACGCAGTATTTT | CASSEGVSGDRGGTQYF
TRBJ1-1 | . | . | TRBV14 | TGTGCCAGCTCGGGGTCCATGAACACTGAAGCTTTCTTT | CASSGSMNTEAFF
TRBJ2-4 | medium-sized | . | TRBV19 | TGTGCCAGTAGTATAGGGTCGCTGCCAGTTAACATTCAGTACTTC | CASSIGSLPVNIQYF
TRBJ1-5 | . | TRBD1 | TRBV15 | TGTGCCACCAGTGACAGGGAAAGCAATCAGCCCCAGCATTTT | CATSDRESNQPQHF
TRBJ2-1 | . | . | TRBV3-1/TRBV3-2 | TGTGCCAGCAGCCAGTCGTACAATGAGCAGTTCTTC | CASSQSYNEQFF
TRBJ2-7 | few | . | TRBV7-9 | TGTGCCAGCAGCCTCTCGTACTACGAGCAGTACTTC | CASSLSYYEQYF
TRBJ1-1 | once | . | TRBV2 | TGTGCCGGCGGAGCCAGTGTAGGGGACACTGAAGCTTTCTTT | CAGGASVGDTEAFF
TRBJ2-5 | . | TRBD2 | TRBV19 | TGTGCCAGTAGGGAAGCGGGAACGGAGACCCAGTACTTC | CASREAGTETQYF
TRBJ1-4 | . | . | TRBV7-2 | TGTGCCAGCAGCTATAGAAGCGAAAAACTGTTTTTT | CASSYRSEKLFF
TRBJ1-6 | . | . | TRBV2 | TGTGCCAGCACCTCTGCAGCAGGATGGGCTTCACCCCTCCACTTT | CASTSAAGWASPLHF
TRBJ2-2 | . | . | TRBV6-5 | TGTGCCAGCAGTTACGACACCGACCCCGGGGAGCTGTTTTTT | CASSYDTDPGELFF
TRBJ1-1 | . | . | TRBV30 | TGTGCCTGGAGTGTAATGTATGAAGCTTTCTTT | CAWSVMYEAFF
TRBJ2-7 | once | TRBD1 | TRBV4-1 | TGCGCCAGCAGCCAAGGACAGGGGCCTTCCTACGAGCAGTACTTC | CASSQGQGPSYEQYF
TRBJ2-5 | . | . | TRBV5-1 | TGCGCCAGCAGCTTGAGAACAGCAGAGACCCAGTACTTC | CASSLRTAETQYF
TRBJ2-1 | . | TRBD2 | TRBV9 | TGTGCCAGCAGCGTAGCACTAGCGGGGTGGGCTGAGCAGTTCTTC | CASSVALAGWAEQFF
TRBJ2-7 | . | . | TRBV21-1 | TGTGCCAGCAGCGCCCGGACTAGCGGGGGGGCCCGGGAGCAGTACTTC | CASSARTSGGAREQYF
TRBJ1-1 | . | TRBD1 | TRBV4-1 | TGCGCCAGCAGCCAAGATGACAGGGGGTTCAACACTGAAGCTTTCTTT | CASSQDDRGFNTEAFF
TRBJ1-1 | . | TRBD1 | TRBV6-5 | TGTGCCAGCAGGGACAGGGCCGGAGTCACTGAAGCTTTCTTT | CASRDRAGVTEAFF